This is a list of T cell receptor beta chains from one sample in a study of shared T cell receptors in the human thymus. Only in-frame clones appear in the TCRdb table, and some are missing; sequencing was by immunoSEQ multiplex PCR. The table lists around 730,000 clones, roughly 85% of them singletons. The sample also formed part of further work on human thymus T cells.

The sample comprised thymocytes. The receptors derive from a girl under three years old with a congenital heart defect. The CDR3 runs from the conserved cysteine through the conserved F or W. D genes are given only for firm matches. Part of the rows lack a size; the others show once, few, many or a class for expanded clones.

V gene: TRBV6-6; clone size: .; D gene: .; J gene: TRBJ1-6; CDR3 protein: CASSRGGENSPLHF; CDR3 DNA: TGTGCCAGCAGCCGGGGTGGGGAGAATTCACCCCTCCACTTT
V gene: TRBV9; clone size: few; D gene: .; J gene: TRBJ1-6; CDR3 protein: CASSTRDRFSYNSPLHF; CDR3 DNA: TGTGCCAGCAGCACACGCGACAGGTTCTCCTATAATTCACCCCTCCACTTT
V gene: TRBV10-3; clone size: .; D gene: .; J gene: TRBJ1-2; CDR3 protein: CAIRAGRTISSGYTF; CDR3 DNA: TGTGCCATCAGGGCGGGACGGACAATTAGTTCGGGCTACACCTTC
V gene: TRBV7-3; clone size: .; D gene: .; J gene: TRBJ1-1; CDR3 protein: CASSSLEAFF; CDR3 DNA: TGTGCCAGCAGCTCTTTAGAAGCTTTCTTT
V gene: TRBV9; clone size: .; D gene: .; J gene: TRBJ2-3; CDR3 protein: CASSGPTCSSSLSTDTQYF; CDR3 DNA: TGTGCCAGCAGCGGCCCTACCTGTTCGTCCTCCCTTAGCACAGATACGCAGTATTTT
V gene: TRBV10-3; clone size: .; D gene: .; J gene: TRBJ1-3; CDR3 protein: CAISDEGRSVPSGNTIYF; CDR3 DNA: TGTGCCATCAGTGACGAGGGGAGGTCAGTTCCCTCTGGAAACACCATATATTTT
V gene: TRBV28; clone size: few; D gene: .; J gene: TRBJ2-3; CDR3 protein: CASSPRGPDTQYF; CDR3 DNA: TGTGCCAGCAGCCCCAGGGGTCCAGATACGCAGTATTTT
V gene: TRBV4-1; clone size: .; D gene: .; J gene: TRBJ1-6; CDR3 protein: CASSQDRQDSPRYNSPLHF; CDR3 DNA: TGCGCCAGCAGCCAAGACCGGCAAGACTCCCCTCGGTATAATTCACCCCTCCACTTT
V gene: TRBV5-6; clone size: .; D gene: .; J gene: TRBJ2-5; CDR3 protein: CASSLGLRQEAQYF; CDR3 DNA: TGTGCCAGCAGCTTGGGTCTCCGCCAGGAGGCCCAGTACTTC
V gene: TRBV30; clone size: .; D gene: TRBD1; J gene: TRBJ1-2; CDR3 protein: CAWSGRTGDGYTF; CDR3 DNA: TGTGCCTGGAGTGGCAGGACAGGGGATGGCTACACCTTC
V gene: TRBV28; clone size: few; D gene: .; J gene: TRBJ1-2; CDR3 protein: CASSLGPYYGYTF; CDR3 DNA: TGTGCCAGCAGTTTAGGGCCTTACTATGGCTACACCTTC
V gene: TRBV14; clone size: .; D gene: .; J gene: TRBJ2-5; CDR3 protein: CASSQAFPAAPNLKETQYF; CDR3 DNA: TGTGCCAGCAGCCAAGCCTTTCCCGCGGCACCGAACCTCAAAGAGACCCAGTACTTC
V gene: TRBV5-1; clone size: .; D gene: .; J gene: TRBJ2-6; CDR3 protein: CASSLAAGAGGANVLTF; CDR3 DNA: TGCGCCAGCAGCTTGGCCGCGGGGGCGGGCGGGGCCAACGTCCTGACTTTC
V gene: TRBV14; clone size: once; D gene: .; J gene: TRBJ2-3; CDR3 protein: CASSEGAREVGTDTQYF; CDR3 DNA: TGTGCCAGCAGCGAAGGGGCCCGGGAAGTGGGCACAGATACGCAGTATTTT
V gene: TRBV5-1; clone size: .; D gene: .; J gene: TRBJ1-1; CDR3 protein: CASSPQQGNTEAFF; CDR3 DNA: TGCGCCAGCAGCCCCCAACAGGGGAACACTGAAGCTTTCTTT
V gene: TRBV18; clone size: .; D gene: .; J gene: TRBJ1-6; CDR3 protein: CASSPVPRGAVSPLHF; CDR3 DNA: TGTGCCAGCTCACCTGTCCCCCGGGGGGCGGTTTCACCCCTCCACTTT
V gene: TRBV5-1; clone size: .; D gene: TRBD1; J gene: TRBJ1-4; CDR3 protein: CASSGTVAREKLFF; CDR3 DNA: TGCGCCAGCAGCGGGACAGTCGCCCGGGAAAAACTGTTTTTT
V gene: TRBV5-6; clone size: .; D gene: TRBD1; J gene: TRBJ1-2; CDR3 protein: CASSLGWGTGDTNYGYTF; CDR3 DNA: TGTGCCAGCAGCCTGGGATGGGGGACAGGGGACACTAACTATGGCTACACCTTC
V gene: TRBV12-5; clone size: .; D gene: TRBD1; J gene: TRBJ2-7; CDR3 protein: CASAGQGGEQYF; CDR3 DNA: TGTGCTAGTGCCGGACAGGGCGGCGAGCAGTACTTC
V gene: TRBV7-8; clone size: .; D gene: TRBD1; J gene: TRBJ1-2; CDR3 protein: CASSSRDRGNLRDYGYTF; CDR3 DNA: TGTGCCAGCAGCTCCCGGGACAGGGGGAATTTACGTGACTATGGCTACACCTTC
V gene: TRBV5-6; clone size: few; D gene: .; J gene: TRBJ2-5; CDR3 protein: CASSQAVEPETQYF; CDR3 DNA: TGTGCCAGCAGCCAAGCGGTAGAACCAGAGACCCAGTACTTC
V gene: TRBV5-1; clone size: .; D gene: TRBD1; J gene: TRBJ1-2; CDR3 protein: CASSRRTGGGNGYTF; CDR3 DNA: TGCGCCAGCAGCCGTCGGACAGGGGGCGGGAATGGCTACACCTTC
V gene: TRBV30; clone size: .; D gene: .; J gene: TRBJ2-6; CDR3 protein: CAYPLSGANVLTF; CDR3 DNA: TGTGCCTACCCACTCTCTGGGGCCAACGTCCTGACTTTC
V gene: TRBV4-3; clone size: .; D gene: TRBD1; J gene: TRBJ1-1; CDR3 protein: CASSQEWRDRSFQAFF; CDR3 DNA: TGCGCCAGCAGCCAAGAATGGAGGGACAGGTCGTTTCAAGCTTTCTTT
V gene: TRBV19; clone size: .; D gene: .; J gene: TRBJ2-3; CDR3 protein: CASSIPPVQPKDTQYF; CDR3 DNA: TGTGCCAGTAGTATTCCCCCGGTCCAACCCAAAGATACGCAGTATTTT
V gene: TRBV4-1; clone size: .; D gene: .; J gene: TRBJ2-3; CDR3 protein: CASSQDPAEGATDTQYF; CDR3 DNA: TGCGCCAGCAGCCAAGACCCCGCGGAGGGGGCCACAGATACGCAGTATTTT
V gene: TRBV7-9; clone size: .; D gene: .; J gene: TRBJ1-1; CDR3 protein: CASSLAEAEAFF; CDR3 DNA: TGTGCCAGCAGCTTAGCGGAGGCTGAAGCTTTCTTT
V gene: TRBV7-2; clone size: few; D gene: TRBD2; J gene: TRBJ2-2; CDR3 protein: CASSPTSGGNTGELFF; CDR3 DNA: TGTGCCAGCAGTCCGACTAGCGGGGGTAACACCGGGGAGCTGTTTTTT
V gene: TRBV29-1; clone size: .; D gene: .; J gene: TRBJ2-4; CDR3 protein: CSVESDLGNIQYF; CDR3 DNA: TGCAGCGTTGAGAGTGACCTAGGAAACATTCAGTACTTC
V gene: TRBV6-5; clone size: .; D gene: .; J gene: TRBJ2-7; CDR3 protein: CASSIGTPSYEQYF; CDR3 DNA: TGTGCCAGCAGTATCGGGACTCCCTCCTACGAGCAGTACTTC
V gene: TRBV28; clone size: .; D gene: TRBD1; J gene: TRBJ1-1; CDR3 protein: CASSFSPDRDTEAFF; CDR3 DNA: TGTGCCAGCAGTTTCTCCCCCGACAGGGACACTGAAGCTTTCTTT
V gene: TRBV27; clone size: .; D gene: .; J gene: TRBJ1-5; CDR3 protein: CASREGSRQPQHF; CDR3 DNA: TGTGCCAGCAGGGAGGGGTCTCGTCAGCCCCAGCATTTT
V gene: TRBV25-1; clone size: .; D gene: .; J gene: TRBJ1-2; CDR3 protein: CASSECPNCCYTF; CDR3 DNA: TGTGCCAGCAGTGAATGCCCTAATTGTTGCTACACCTTC
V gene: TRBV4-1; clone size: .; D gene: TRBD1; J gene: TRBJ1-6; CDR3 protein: CASSQDPDRESSLGSPLHF; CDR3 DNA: TGCGCCAGCAGCCAAGATCCGGACAGGGAAAGCTCTCTAGGTTCACCCCTCCACTTT
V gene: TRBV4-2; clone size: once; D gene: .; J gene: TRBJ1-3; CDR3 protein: CASSQVLLGAVGNTIYF; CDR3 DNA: TGTGCCAGCAGCCAGGTATTGCTGGGGGCGGTTGGAAACACCATATATTTT
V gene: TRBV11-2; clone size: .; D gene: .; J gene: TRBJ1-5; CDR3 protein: CASSPTTGSNQPQHF; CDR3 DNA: TGTGCCAGCAGCCCCACCACGGGGAGCAATCAGCCCCAGCATTTT
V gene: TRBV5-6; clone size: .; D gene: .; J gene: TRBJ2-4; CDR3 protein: CASEPRRRGTLAKNIQYF; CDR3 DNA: TGTGCCAGCGAACCCCGGCGCCGCGGCACCCTAGCCAAAAACATTCAGTACTTC
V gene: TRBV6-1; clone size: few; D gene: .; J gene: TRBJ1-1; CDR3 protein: CASSGIKNQGNTEAFF; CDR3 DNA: TGTGCCAGCAGTGGAATAAAGAACCAGGGAAACACTGAAGCTTTCTTT
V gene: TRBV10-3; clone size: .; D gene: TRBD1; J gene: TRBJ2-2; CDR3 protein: CAIRLQGAPGELFF; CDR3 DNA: TGTGCCATCAGATTACAGGGGGCGCCTGGGGAGCTGTTTTTT
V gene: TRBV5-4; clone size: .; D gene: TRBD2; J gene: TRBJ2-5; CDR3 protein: CASSLERDRLEGETQYF; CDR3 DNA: TGTGCCAGCAGCTTGGAGCGGGACCGACTTGAAGGAGAGACCCAGTACTTC
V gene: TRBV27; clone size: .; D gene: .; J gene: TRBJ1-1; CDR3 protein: CASSSGGVDTEAFF; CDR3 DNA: TGTGCCAGCAGTTCGGGGGGGGTGGACACTGAAGCTTTCTTT
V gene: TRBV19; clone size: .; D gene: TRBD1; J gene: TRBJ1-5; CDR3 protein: CASQTSNRGHAAQPQHF; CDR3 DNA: TGTGCCAGCCAAACGTCGAACAGGGGGCATGCTGCTCAGCCCCAGCATTTT
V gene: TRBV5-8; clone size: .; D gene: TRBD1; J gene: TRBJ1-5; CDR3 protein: CASSSLQGANQPQHF; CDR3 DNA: TGTGCCAGCAGCTCTCTACAGGGGGCCAATCAGCCCCAGCATTTT
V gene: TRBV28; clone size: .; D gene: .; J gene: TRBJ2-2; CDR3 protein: CASSPFPGELFF; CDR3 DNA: TGTGCCAGCAGTCCTTTCCCCGGGGAGCTGTTTTTT
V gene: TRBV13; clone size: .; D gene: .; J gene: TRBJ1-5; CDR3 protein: CASSFRGGLWSNQPQHF; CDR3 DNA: TGTGCCAGCAGCTTCCGGGGAGGGCTCTGGAGCAATCAGCCCCAGCATTTT
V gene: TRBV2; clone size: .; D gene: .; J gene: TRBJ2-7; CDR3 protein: CASSGWGQATYEQYF; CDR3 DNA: TGTGCCAGCAGTGGTTGGGGGCAGGCGACCTACGAGCAGTACTTC
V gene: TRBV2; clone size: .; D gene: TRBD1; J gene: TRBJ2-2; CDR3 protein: CASSEPHRGNTGELFF; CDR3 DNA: TGTGCCAGCAGTGAGCCCCACAGGGGGAACACCGGGGAGCTGTTTTTT
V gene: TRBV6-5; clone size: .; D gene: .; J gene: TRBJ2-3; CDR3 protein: CASSYTGYTDTQYF; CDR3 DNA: TGTGCCAGCAGTTATACAGGGTACACAGATACGCAGTATTTT
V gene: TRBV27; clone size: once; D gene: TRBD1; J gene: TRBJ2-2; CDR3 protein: CASSLRSPPGQGSGISGELFF; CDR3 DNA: TGTGCCAGCAGTTTAAGGTCCCCCCCGGGACAGGGGTCGGGGATATCTGGGGAGCTGTTTTTT
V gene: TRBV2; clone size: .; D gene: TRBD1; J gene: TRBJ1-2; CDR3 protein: CASSAGTAYGYTF; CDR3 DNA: TGTGCCAGCAGTGCCGGGACAGCCTATGGCTACACCTTC
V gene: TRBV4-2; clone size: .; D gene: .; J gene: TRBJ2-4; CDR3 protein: CASSQDWNDLAKNIQYF; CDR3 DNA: TGTGCCAGCAGCCAAGATTGGAACGACTTAGCCAAAAACATTCAGTACTTC
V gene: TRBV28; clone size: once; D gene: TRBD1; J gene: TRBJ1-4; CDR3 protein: CASSTGQGATNEKLFF; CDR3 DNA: TGTGCCAGCAGTACCGGACAGGGAGCAACTAATGAAAAACTGTTTTTT
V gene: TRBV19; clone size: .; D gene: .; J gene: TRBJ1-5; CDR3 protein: CASTPRGGRQPQHF; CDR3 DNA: TGTGCCAGTACCCCCCGGGGAGGGCGCCAGCCCCAGCATTTT
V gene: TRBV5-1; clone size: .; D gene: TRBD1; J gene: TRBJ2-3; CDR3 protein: CASSLESGGESPTQYF; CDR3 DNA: TGCGCCAGCAGCTTGGAATCAGGGGGCGAATCTCCTACGCAGTATTTT